This entry concerns a single T cell receptor beta chain. These data originate in a study of T cell changes during pregnancy in multiple sclerosis. The CDR3 is 14 residues long. Germline V gives CDR1 LNHDA, CDR2 SQIVND (reference sequence). The V and J ends lost 2 bases and 4 bases respectively, with 11 bases between them. Sequencing was performed with immunoSEQ multiplex PCR; in TCRdb, only in-frame clones are kept and a portion is missing. This table holds fewer than 65,000 clones, 91% found once. J is TRBJ1-1 and V is TRBV19, with D perhaps TRBD1 (5 bases). Sequenced material: CD4+ T cells from peripheral blood mononuclear cells, taken in the first trimester of pregnancy. This receptor was identified in a female donor with multiple sclerosis, enrolled in a pregnancy study. The CDR3 region is CASSILRGGTEAFF. The CDR3 nucleotides are TGTGCCAGTAGTATACTAAGGGGAGGCACTGAAGCTTTCTTT. Full variable domain (remainder filled in from reference TRBV19 and TRBJ1-1): DGGITQSPKYLFRKEGQNVTLSCEQNLNHDAMYWYRQDPGQGLRLIYYSQIVNDFQKGDIAEGYSVSREKKESFPLTVTSAQKNPTAFYLCASSILRGGTEAFFGQGTRLTVV.